This passage covers 26 T cell receptor beta chains from one sample sequenced in a study of CD8 T cells in ankylosing spondylitis (dated by TCRdb to between 2016 and 2019). Overall results and qualifications from the work: Blood from ankylosing spondylitis patients appeared to be characterized by a TCR beta motif composed of roughly eight highly homologous amino acid variants.

Which antigens these TCRs recognize remains unknown. Library creation used 5' RACE. Sequencing used an Illumina HiSeq 2500. TCRdb cleaned the public reads at Q25 with fastp, built clones with MiXCR and kept in-frame beta chains. Records with the same CDR3 protein are collapsed into one entry carrying the most frequent genes and DNA. The sample has approximately 520,000 distinct CDR3 sequences on record, approximately 5% of them singletons. Of the sample, under 4.5% falls within the top ten clones. The specimen sequenced was blood, either unsorted or a sorted T cell fraction (not recorded which). All receptors derive from a male donor with ankylosing spondylitis.

This clonotype was counted only a few times. The rearrangement uses TRBV7-2 and TRBJ2-7; 10 nucleotides align to TRBD1. Germline V CDR1 and CDR2: SGHTA, FQGNSA. V was clipped by 3 bases and J by 5 bases; unmatched bases: 4. CDR3 length: 14 amino acids. The DNA for the CDR3 is TGTGCCAGCAGCTTCGACAGGGGGCGGGACGAGCAGTACTTC. Translation gives CASSFDRGRDEQYF.

This clonotype was recorded many times. J is TRBJ1-2 and V is TRBV20-1; D gene uncertain. In germline, CDR1 is DFQATT, CDR2 SNEGSKA (reference sequence). The CDR3 runs to 15 residues. With 6 bases removed from V and 4 bases from J, the gap between germline ends came to 21 bases. CDR3 sequence: CSADYDAAHLYGYTF. The CDR3 DNA is TGCAGTGCCGACTATGACGCAGCCCACCTCTATGGCTACACCTTC.

This clonotype was counted ten times or more. The rearrangement joins TRBV20-1 to TRBJ1-5; 9 bases fit TRBD1. The CDR3 runs to 15 residues. CDR1 and CDR2 from the germline V gene are DFQATT and SNEGSKA (reference sequence). After removal of 3 bases from V and 6 bases from J, the junction contained 9 bases not matched to a gene. CDR3 region: CSASSGTGTPQPQHF. The CDR3 DNA follows: TGCAGTGCTAGCTCAGGGACAGGGACGCCTCAGCCCCAGCATTTT.

In this sample, this clonotype turned up a few times. This chain connects TRBV10-2 to TRBJ2-1; 7 bases match TRBD2. This CDR3 has 16 amino acids. Germline trimming cut 2 bases from V and 7 bases from J; bases unmatched to any gene: 11. Looked up from germline, CDR1 is WSHSY and CDR2 is SAAADI. The DNA for the CDR3 is TGCGCCAGCAGTGAGACTAGCGTCACCCCCCCAAATGAGCAGTTCTTC. Translating it yields CASSETSVTPPNEQFF.

This clonotype is deemed medium-sized. This chain links TRBV10-3 with TRBJ2-7, with a tentative D call TRBD2 (5 bases). This CDR3 region has 14 residues. CDR1 is ENHRY, CDR2 SYGVKD, per germline. V dropped 4 bases and J dropped 3 bases, with 13 bases sitting between them. CDR3 in amino acids: CAISAGGFFYEQYF. For the CDR3, the DNA is TGTGCCATCAGTGCAGGAGGATTTTTCTACGAGCAGTACTTC.

This clonotype was observed many times. V and J are TRBV4-2 and TRBJ2-3, with D possibly matching TRBD2 (5 bases). Germline V gene data show CDR1 as LGHNA and CDR2 as YNFKEQ. The CDR3 loop spans 14 amino acids. V gave up 4 bases and J gave up 2 bases, with 10 bases separating them. The CDR3 loop reads CASSPTGLTDTQYF. The CDR3 region has the DNA TGTGCCAGCAGCCCCACCGGACTCACAGATACGCAGTATTTT.

This clonotype was picked up many times. The genes are TRBV5-1 and TRBJ1-1; D gene unclear. Germline CDR1 and CDR2: SGHRS and YFSETQ. The CDR3 has 15 amino acids. V dropped 2 bases and J dropped 5 bases, with 16 bases sitting between them. Here the CDR3 reads CASSFNVPRGTEAFF. CDR3 DNA sequence: TGCGCCAGCAGCTTTAATGTACCCCGGGGTACTGAAGCTTTCTTT. The whole variable domain, filled in from reference TRBV5-1 and TRBJ1-1, reads KAGVTQTPRYLIKTRGQQVTLSCSPISGHRSVSWYQQTPGQGLQFLFEYFSETQRNKGNFPGRFSGRQFSNSRSEMNVSTLELGDSALYLCASSFNVPRGTEAFFGQGTRLTVV.

The chain joins TRBV5-1 to TRBJ2-5; maybe TRBD1 (6 bases). V lost 4 bases and J lost 2, with 12 bases in between. Germline CDR1 SGHRS, CDR2 YFSETQ. The CDR3 is made up of 14 amino acids. The CDR3 loop is CASSTGTPQETQYF. The CDR3 nucleotides are TGCGCCAGCAGCACCGGGACACCTCAAGAGACCCAGTACTTC.

This clonotype was recorded many times. V and J are TRBV7-8 and TRBJ2-1; D remains ambiguous. There are 11 residues in the CDR3. Germline CDR1 is SGHVS and CDR2 is FQNEAQ. Trimming took off 6 bases at V and 8 bases at J, with 8 bases between the two ends. The CDR3 here is CASRYKDEQFF. In nucleotides, the CDR3 is TGTGCCAGCAGGTATAAGGATGAGCAGTTCTTC.

In the case of this clonotype: Since no conserved phenylalanine or tryptophan closes the CDR3, a read error is the likely cause. The V call is TRBV4-1, the J call TRBJ2-5; tentatively, D is TRBD1 (5 bases). The germline V gene has CDR1 MGHRA and CDR2 YSYEKL. The CDR3 sequence is 15 residues long. The V gene lost 1 base and the J gene lost 5 bases, with 14 bases spanning the gap. This CDR3 is CASSQVNSKGETQYI. The CDR3 DNA reads TGCGCCAGCAGCCAAGTAAACAGCAAGGGGGAGACCCAGTACATC.

This clonotype was seen repeatedly, ten times or more. The rearrangement joins TRBV5-1 to TRBJ1-4, with TRBD1 as a possible D gene (5 bases). Trimming cost V 0 bases and J 8 bases, with 14 bases left between them. The CDR3 contains 15 residues. Germline values: CDR1 SGHRS, CDR2 YFSETQ. The CDR3 DNA follows: TGCGCCAGCAGCTTGGAAAGGGGCCCGGAAGAAAAACTGTTTTTT. Protein: CASSLERGPEEKLFF.

This clonotype was detected a few times. The rearrangement links TRBV7-2 to TRBJ1-5, with D possibly matching TRBD1 (5 bases). Trimming took 5 bases from V and 3 from J, leaving 14 bases between them. Germline lookup yields CDR1 SGHTA and CDR2 FQGNSA. The CDR3 runs 15 residues. CDR3 in amino acids: CASSPLGQFNQPQHF. CDR3 DNA: TGTGCCAGCAGCCCCCTGGGGCAGTTCAATCAGCCCCAGCATTTT.

There are many counts of this clonotype. V gene TRBV6-5 combines with J gene TRBJ1-2; D unresolved. CDR1 is MNHEY and CDR2 is SVGAGI in the germline V gene. V was clipped by 0 bases and J by 8 bases, with 19 bases between them. The CDR3 has 16 amino acids. This CDR3 reads CASSYSRSTRSRGYTF. The CDR3 nucleotides are TGTGCCAGCAGTTACTCGAGATCGACCAGGAGCCGGGGCTACACCTTC.

This clonotype was recorded at least ten times. The V gene is TRBV5-1, the J gene TRBJ2-5; TRBD2 might be the D (7 bases). The CDR3 consists of 16 residues. The V gene's germline CDR1 is SGHRS and CDR2 YFSETQ. V was trimmed by 4 bases and J by 2 bases, leaving 18 bases between them. The CDR3 DNA reads as TGCGCCAGCAGCGAAAACACGGGGGGCGGACAAGAGACCCAGTACTTC. Translating gives CASSENTGGGQETQYF.

This clonotype was recorded many times. The chain employs TRBV28 and TRBJ1-2; D remains unclear. CDR1 and CDR2 from the germline V gene are MDHEN and SYDVKM. With 3 bases removed from V and 5 bases from J, the gap between germline ends came to 16 bases. The CDR3 length is 15 residues. CDR3 nucleotides: TGTGCCAGCAGTTTTCACCTATCGGTCGGTTATGGCTACACCTTC. Protein sequence: CASSFHLSVGYGYTF.

This clonotype showed up just a few times. This chain joins TRBV4-2 and TRBJ1-2; D uncertain. This CDR3 spans 14 amino acids. Germline V gives CDR1 LGHNA, CDR2 YNFKEQ. V was shortened by 0 bases and J by 5 bases, with 10 bases between the two germline ends. In DNA, the CDR3 is TGTGCCAGCAGCCAAGAGGACGTCGGTTATGGCTACACCTTC. Protein: CASSQEDVGYGYTF.

This clonotype was found many times. The rearrangement uses TRBV7-6 and TRBJ1-1; D gene uncertain. The CDR3 has 13 residues. V lost 1 base, J lost 10 bases, and 13 bases lay in between. Germline lookup yields CDR1 SGHVS and CDR2 FNYEAQ. CDR3 loop: CASSLEGVVGAFF. Written as DNA, the CDR3 is TGTGCCAGCAGCTTAGAGGGCGTCGTTGGAGCTTTCTTT.

This clonotype was detected ten times or more. The gene calls are TRBV7-2 and TRBJ2-2; D is uncertain. Germline V gives CDR1 SGHTA, CDR2 FQGNSA. CDR3 length: 13 amino acids. The V end lost 2 bases, the J end lost 5 bases, and 6 bases lay between the germline ends. The CDR3 reads CASSLSRTGELFF. DNA of the CDR3: TGTGCCAGCAGCTTATCGCGTACCGGGGAGCTGTTTTTT.

The rearrangement links TRBV20-1 to TRBJ2-2; 10 bases align to TRBD2. Germline V gene sequence: CDR1 DFQATT, CDR2 SNEGSKA (reference sequence). The ends lost 7 bases at V and 2 bases at J; junction bases unmatched: 4. This CDR3 spans 14 amino acids. This CDR3 reads CSVKLAGNTGELFF. CDR3 in DNA: TGCAGTGTCAAACTAGCGGGAAACACCGGGGAGCTGTTTTTT.

This clonotype was recorded many times. The CDR3 DNA reads TGCAGCGTTGACTATAGCGGGGGATCGGAGACCCAGTACTTC. This gives the protein CSVDYSGGSETQYF. The V gene is TRBV29-1, the J gene TRBJ2-5; 9 bases line up with TRBD2. This CDR3 spans 14 amino acids. Looked up from germline, CDR1 is SQVTM and CDR2 is ANQGSEA. J was trimmed by 5 bases and V by 3 bases; bases with no gene match: 7.

The chain uses TRBV12-3 or TRBV12-4 and TRBJ2-3; D not certain. This CDR3 region has 16 residues. V was cut by 5 bases and J by 7 bases, with 22 bases left in between. CDR3 sequence: CASSLPPRLDRHTQYF. CDR3 in DNA: TGTGCCAGCAGTCTCCCCCCTCGCCTGGATCGTCATACGCAGTATTTT.

This clonotype appeared many times. In DNA form, the CDR3 reads TGCGCCAGCAGCCGGGACTATCGGCAGTACTTC. This sequence encodes CASSRDYRQYF. This sequence joins TRBV5-1 and TRBJ2-7, with 7 bases matching TRBD2. CDR1 SGHRS and CDR2 YFSETQ come from the germline V gene. The CDR3 has 11 residues. J lost 9 bases, V lost 4 bases, and 4 bases had no gene match.

This clonotype has at least ten counts. The chain joins TRBV12-3 or TRBV12-4 to TRBJ1-1, with 7 positions matching TRBD1. The junction had 5 bases not matched to a gene; V was cut back by 4 bases and J by 3 bases. The CDR3 covers 14 residues. CDR3 DNA sequence: TGTGCCAGCAGTTCCCAGGGGGGGTACACTGAAGCTTTCTTT. Amino acid sequence: CASSSQGGYTEAFF.

This clonotype was counted many times. The V and J genes are TRBV29-1 and TRBJ2-3, with D possibly being TRBD2 (6 bases). The CDR3 has 12 amino acids. Germline-derived CDR1 and CDR2 are SQVTM and ANQGSEA. The V end lost 8 bases, the J end lost 5 bases, and 14 bases lay between the germline ends. CDR3 in amino acids: CSYGRGRDTQYF. The CDR3 bases are TGCAGCTACGGGAGAGGGCGAGATACGCAGTATTTT.

Many counts were recorded for this clonotype. This chain uses TRBV12-3 or TRBV12-4 with TRBJ1-2; TRBD1 aligns across 8 bases. J gave up 7 bases and V 2 bases, and 9 bases lay outside the gene matches. This CDR3 has 15 residues. CDR3 nucleotides: TGTGCCAGCAGTTTAATCCCAGGACAGGGTAGTGGCTACACCTTC. It is translated as CASSLIPGQGSGYTF.

In this sample, this clonotype turned up many times. The chain is built from TRBV4-2 and TRBJ2-1, with D possibly matching TRBD2 (7 bases). V was trimmed by 7 bases and J by 3 bases, leaving 22 bases between them. Germline CDR1 reads LGHNA; CDR2 reads YNFKEQ. The CDR3 loop spans 17 amino acids. CDR3 DNA sequence: TGTGCCAGCAATTCTCTTCATGAGGGGGGGTTCTACAATGAGCAGTTCTTC. Residues: CASNSLHEGGFYNEQFF.